Listed below are T cell receptor beta chains from one sample, sequenced in a study of cytomegalovirus exposure and HLA in healthy donors. The protocol was immunoSEQ multiplex PCR, while the TCRdb copy is restricted to in-frame clones and leaves out a portion. Seen here are some 150,000 clones, approximately 80% observed once, and the top ten hold approximately 1.3%. Specimen: PBMCs. These receptors came from a man younger than 45 in good health and CMV-seropositive. CDR3s include the opening cysteine and the closing phenylalanine or tryptophan. Fields, in order: D gene, clone size, J gene, V gene, CDR3 DNA, CDR3 protein. The D gene is left open where the match is weak. Expanded clones get a size class; other rows say once, few or many, or leave the size out.

NA | NA | TRBJ2-5 | TRBV11-3 | TGTGCCAGCAGCTTAGACGCGGAGACCCAGTACTTC | CASSLDAETQYF
NA | NA | TRBJ2-1 | TRBV4-1 | TGCGCCAGCAGCCATAGTGTACTATCGGGAAATGAGCAGTTCTTC | CASSHSVLSGNEQFF
NA | NA | TRBJ2-7 | TRBV19 | TGTGCCAGTAGTATCGGTCGGGGAAGCTCCTACGAGCAGTACTTC | CASSIGRGSSYEQYF
NA | NA | TRBJ2-5 | TRBV5-6 | TGTGCCAGCAAGAGAGGGGAGACCCAGTACTTC | CASKRGETQYF
TRBD1 | NA | TRBJ1-1 | TRBV5-6 | TGTGCCAGCAGCTTGAGGACAGGGGGACTCACTGAAGCTTTCTTT | CASSLRTGGLTEAFF
NA | NA | TRBJ1-6 | TRBV19 | TGTGCCAGTAGTATTGGGGACGGAGGGGCTAATTCACCCCTCCACTTT | CASSIGDGGANSPLHF
NA | NA | TRBJ2-7 | TRBV19 | TGTGCCAGTAAACCGGCAGCAGGCGAGCAGTACTTC | CASKPAAGEQYF
TRBD1 | NA | TRBJ2-3 | TRBV2 | TGTGCCAGCAGCCTGGCCTACAGGGGAGATACGCAGTATTTT | CASSLAYRGDTQYF
TRBD1 | once | TRBJ2-7 | TRBV11-2 | TGTGCCAGCAGCTTAGTGAGGACAGGGGGGGTCTACGAGCAGTACTTC | CASSLVRTGGVYEQYF
NA | NA | TRBJ2-7 | TRBV11-2 | TGTGCCAGCAGCTCCCTCCGGACGGGGAGCGAGCAGTACTTC | CASSSLRTGSEQYF
TRBD1 | NA | TRBJ2-1 | TRBV11-3 | TGTGCCAGCAGCTTACAGGGACAGGGTCGGAATGAGCAGTTCTTC | CASSLQGQGRNEQFF
TRBD1 | NA | TRBJ2-1 | TRBV5-1 | TGCGCCAGCAGGGGGACAGCCTCCTACAATGAGCAGTTCTTC | CASRGTASYNEQFF
NA | NA | TRBJ2-7 | TRBV11-3 | TGTGCCAGCAGCCCGCGAATGGGAGGCGAGCAGTACTTC | CASSPRMGGEQYF
NA | once | TRBJ1-4 | TRBV19 | TGTGCCAGTAGTCCAGGGGCGGGTGTTGAAAAACTGTTTTTT | CASSPGAGVEKLFF
NA | once | TRBJ2-7 | TRBV27 | TGTGCCAGCAGTATGTGGACAGACAGCTCCTACGAGCAGTACTTC | CASSMWTDSSYEQYF
TRBD1 | NA | TRBJ1-1 | TRBV7-8 | TGTGCCAGCAGCTGGGACAGACAGGTAGGGACTGAAGCTTTCTTT | CASSWDRQVGTEAFF
NA | NA | TRBJ1-3 | TRBV10-2 | TGCGCCAGTGTAGAGGATCACACTGGAAACACCATATATTTT | CASVEDHTGNTIYF
NA | NA | TRBJ2-7 | TRBV9 | TGTGCCAGCAGCGTCCTCCCCTCCCACGAGCAGTACTTC | CASSVLPSHEQYF
NA | NA | TRBJ2-5 | TRBV2 | TGTGCCAGCAGTGAGGGGGGTCGGAGCGTTCAAGAGACCCAGTACTTC | CASSEGGRSVQETQYF
TRBD2 | NA | TRBJ2-1 | TRBV5-1 | TGCGCCAGCAGCTTGGAGGCTAGCGGTTACAATGAGCAGTTCTTC | CASSLEASGYNEQFF
NA | NA | TRBJ2-7 | TRBV7-9 | TGTGCCAGCAGCTCGACAGATCGGATCAACTACGAGCAGTACTTC | CASSSTDRINYEQYF
TRBD1 | NA | TRBJ2-7 | TRBV11-3 | TGTGCCAGCAGCTTAGAGGACAGGTCTTCCTACGAGCAGTACTTC | CASSLEDRSSYEQYF
TRBD2 | NA | TRBJ2-1 | TRBV10-3 | TGTGCCATCAGTGAGGGACTAGTGAACTACAATGAGCAGTTCTTC | CAISEGLVNYNEQFF
NA | NA | TRBJ1-1 | TRBV6-6 | TGTGCCAGCAGCTCCAACACTGAAGCTTTCTTT | CASSSNTEAFF
NA | NA | TRBJ2-7 | TRBV18 | TGTGCCAGCTCAGCCCCAGGGGCGGGGCAGTACTTC | CASSAPGAGQYF
TRBD2 | once | TRBJ2-5 | TRBV28 | TGTGCCAGCCACACTATGGGGACTAGCAGACCGTACCAAGAGACCCAGTACTTC | CASHTMGTSRPYQETQYF
NA | NA | TRBJ1-4 | TRBV28 | TGTGCCAGCAGTTCAGGGGCGCATGAAAAACTGTTTTTT | CASSSGAHEKLFF
NA | once | TRBJ2-7 | TRBV6-5 | TGTGCCATCAGCTCTGGAGAGGACTCCTACGAGCAGTACTTC | CAISSGEDSYEQYF